Presented here are 10 T cell receptor beta chains from one specimen sequenced in a study of early T cells in non-severe SARS-CoV-2 infection (dated by TCRdb to the early 2020s). Library prep was done by 5' RACE. TCRdb names NextSeq 500 as the instrument used. Using fastp at Q25 and MiXCR, TCRdb reprocessed the public reads and kept productive beta chains. Each entry merges the rows of one CDR3 protein and shows their most common DNA and genes. The table for this sample lists about 33,000 distinct CDR3 sequences; 4.7% of them were counted only once. The ten most abundant clones make up about 7.9% of the sample. What was sequenced was whole blood. These receptors were collected from an adult who was a healthcare worker with PCR-confirmed SARS-CoV-2 infection or an uninfected control (not recorded which).

This clonotype has a count of ten or more. The chain links TRBV20-1 to TRBJ2-2; a weak D match, TRBD1 (5 bases). The V end lost 1 base, the J end lost 6 bases, and 12 bases lay between the germline ends. The germline V gene has CDR1 DFQATT and CDR2 SNEGSKA (reference sequence). CDR3 size: 14 residues. The CDR3 DNA reads TGCAGTGCTAGAGCAGATGTGGGGCCCGGGGAGCTGTTTTTT. This sequence encodes CSARADVGPGELFF.

This clonotype was seen repeatedly, ten times or more. This chain joins TRBV6-2 or TRBV6-3 and TRBJ1-2, with D unresolved. The CDR3 has 14 residues. Trimming left V 1 base short and J 4 bases short, with 10 bases between. From germline, CDR1 is MNHEY and CDR2 SVGEGT. CDR3 nucleotide sequence: TGTGCCAGCAGTTACTTGACACCCGGCTATGGCTACACCTTC. Amino acid sequence: CASSYLTPGYGYTF.

This clonotype occurred many times. J is TRBJ1-5 and V is TRBV20-1; D unresolved. The germline gives CDR1 DFQATT, CDR2 SNEGSKA (reference sequence). This CDR3 has 15 amino acids. The V end was cut by 0 bases, the J end by 3 bases, with 12 bases between. CDR3 nucleotide sequence: TGCAGTGCTAGAGATTCTGCAGGAGTCAATCAGCCCCAGCATTTT. Encoded protein: CSARDSAGVNQPQHF.

The chain couples TRBV18 to TRBJ2-4, with 7 bases lining up with TRBD1. Trimming removed 4 bases from V and 0 bases from J; junction bases left unmatched: 12. This CDR3 is built from 18 residues. Germline-derived CDR1 and CDR2 are KGHSH and LQKENI. The CDR3 sequence is CASSLQGSISLAKNIQYF. The CDR3 DNA is TGTGCCAGCTCACTACAGGGGTCGATTTCTTTAGCCAAAAACATTCAGTACTTC.

This clonotype was counted between two and nine times. The chain employs TRBV20-1 and TRBJ1-5; tentative D call: TRBD1 (5 bases). V was trimmed by 0 bases and J by 2 bases, leaving 8 bases between them. The CDR3 runs to 14 residues. Per the germline V gene, CDR1 is DFQATT and CDR2 is SNEGSKA (reference sequence). Here the CDR3 DNA reads TGCAGTGCTAGAGATAGCAGGGGCAATCAGCCCCAGCATTTT. It yields the protein CSARDSRGNQPQHF.

This clonotype has at least ten counts. This sequence joins TRBV18 and TRBJ2-1; the D is unclear. CDR1 and CDR2 (germline): KGHSH, LQKENI. The CDR3 extends over 15 amino acids. V lost 6 bases, J lost 0 bases, and 12 bases lay in between. For the CDR3, the DNA is TGTGCCAGCTCCCATGATATCAGCTCCTACAATGAGCAGTTCTTC. Translated: CASSHDISSYNEQFF.

This chain connects TRBV7-3 to TRBJ2-2; 7 bases line up with TRBD1. Germline CDR1 reads SGHTA; CDR2 reads FQGTGA. Unmatched junction bases numbered 4, after V lost 1 base and J lost 2 bases. The CDR3 totals 16 residues. The CDR3 protein is CASSLIRGPNTGELFF. The CDR3 nucleotides read TGTGCCAGCAGCTTAATTAGGGGGCCAAACACCGGGGAGCTGTTTTTT.

This clonotype was recorded at least ten times. The genes are TRBV3-1 and TRBJ2-2, with a possible D match to TRBD2 (5 bases). Germline CDR1 LGHDT, CDR2 YNNKEL (reference sequence). This CDR3 comprises 14 residues. V lost 0 bases to trimming and J lost 7 bases, with 9 bases between them. The CDR3 loop reads CASSQEAGLGELFF. In nucleotides, the CDR3 is TGTGCCAGCAGCCAAGAAGCAGGACTCGGGGAGCTGTTTTTT. Full variable domain (remainder filled in from reference TRBV3-1 and TRBJ2-2): DTAVSQTPKYLVTQMGNDKSIKCEQNLGHDTMYWYKQDSKKFLKIMFSYNNKELIINETVPNRFSPKSPDKAHLNLHINSLELGDSAVYFCASSQEAGLGELFFGEGSRLTVL.

This clonotype appeared many times. This CDR3 is CASSATGMNQPQHF. CDR3 bases: TGTGCCAGCAGTGCAACAGGGATGAATCAGCCCCAGCATTTT. V and J are TRBV2 and TRBJ1-5, with D possibly TRBD1 on 6 matching bases. Between the trimmed V and J ends, which lost 4 bases and 4 bases, there was a span of 11 bases. The CDR3 runs to 14 residues. CDR1 and CDR2 (germline): SNHLY, FYNNEI.

This clonotype appeared a few times. This chain uses TRBV6-1 with TRBJ1-1; tentative D call: TRBD1 (5 bases). CDR3 size: 14 residues. The germline gives CDR1 MNHNS, CDR2 SASEGT. Trimming removed 6 bases from V and 0 bases from J, with 11 bases in between. The CDR3: CASRSTAMNTEAFF. In DNA, the CDR3 is TGTGCCAGCAGGTCGACAGCGATGAACACTGAAGCTTTCTTT.